Listed below are T cell receptor beta chains from one sample, sequenced in a study of regulatory T cells in long-lasting Graves disease. TCRdb ran MiXCR on the multiplex PCR reads and lists one entry per CDR3 protein. The sample has some 340,000 distinct CDR3 sequences; roughly 25% are singletons. Sequenced here: peripheral blood mononuclear cells (PBMCs), sampled when the disease was refractory, from a patient treated with antithyroid drugs. Receptor source: a woman aged 40 to 50 with Graves disease. Each CDR3 is given without its conserved first and last residue. Each record gives: clone size, J gene, V gene, CDR3 length, CDR3 protein. Only some rows state a clone size, as once, few, many or a class for expanded clones.

>.|TRBJ2-2|TRBV18|14
ASSPRPSGNPGELF
>.|TRBJ1-5|TRBV7-9|15
ASSQALRTGLNQPQH
>many|TRBJ1-1|TRBV12-3/TRBV12-4|11
ASSFVEGGVAF
>few|TRBJ1-1|TRBV9|12
ASSVGRAGAEAF
>few|TRBJ1-5|TRBV12-3/TRBV12-4|12
ASSLAGGLQPQH
>many|TRBJ1-4|TRBV28|12
ASSFSATNEKLF
>many|TRBJ2-7|TRBV29-1|10
SAGQGPNEQY
>.|TRBJ2-6|TRBV11-2|18
ASSPLRQGSFKSGANVLT
>.|TRBJ1-2|TRBV20-1|15
SARDFSDRALNYGYT
>many|TRBJ2-7|TRBV6-5|13
ASSYETGDNYEQY
>many|TRBJ1-1|TRBV5-5|9
ASSGDTEAF
>few|TRBJ2-5|TRBV20-1|17
SARRMTGGSSGVQETQY
>.|TRBJ2-7|TRBV20-1|13
SASELLAGNREQY
>few|TRBJ2-6|TRBV7-8|19
ASSRHRGFAGLRSGANVLT
>.|TRBJ2-3|TRBV18|13
ASSPGQGSTDTQY
>many|TRBJ1-1|TRBV28|15
ASKMGAPGLMNTEAF
>.|TRBJ2-2|TRBV12-3/TRBV12-4|14
ASSSWTSGRTGELF
>.|TRBJ1-5|TRBV5-1|12
ASSLGGSGQPQH
>few|TRBJ2-7|TRBV5-1|13
ASSLAVGVQSEQY
>.|TRBJ1-1|TRBV7-2|12
ASSIPGFLTEAF
>few|TRBJ2-5|TRBV12-3/TRBV12-4|13
ASSLAGRKEETQY
>few|TRBJ2-7|TRBV27|13
ASSLSTSVIYEQY
>many|TRBJ1-3|TRBV28|12
ASSQGPRGDTIY
>.|TRBJ2-7|TRBV7-6|11
ASSTGQGYEQY
>many|TRBJ2-5|TRBV29-1|10
SVEKVGQTQY
>.|TRBJ1-6|TRBV20-1|11
SASLRGQAPLH
>.|TRBJ1-4|TRBV20-1|15
SARGVTGGDFHEKLF
>many|TRBJ2-2|TRBV12-5|13
ASGSGTGSTGELF
>.|TRBJ1-5|TRBV9|12
ASSAGTGNQPQH
>many|TRBJ2-5|TRBV27|13
ASGSWGSYQETQY
>few|TRBJ1-1|TRBV7-8|13
ASSRGEPWNTEAF
>many|TRBJ2-2|TRBV24-1|12
ATSVASNTGELF
>.|TRBJ2-7|TRBV11-2|13
ASSQDRAPSYEQY
>few|TRBJ1-1|TRBV27|13
ASSLSRGGNTEAF
>many|TRBJ2-7|TRBV27|12
ASRPGTSSYEQY
>few|TRBJ2-5|TRBV4-1|12
ASSQIAGGETQY
>.|TRBJ2-3|TRBV2|12
ASDDVYRTDTQY
>many|TRBJ2-7|TRBV20-1|11
SASGFSTYEQY
>few|TRBJ1-5|TRBV30|13
AWSPGTGDNQPQH
>many|TRBJ2-7|TRBV11-2|12
ASSPGLHSPEQY
>many|TRBJ1-2|TRBV5-6|12
ASSAGTANYGYT
>many|TRBJ2-7|TRBV11-2|13
ASSLVTGGSYEQY
>many|TRBJ2-7|TRBV6-2/TRBV6-3|9
ASSYQLEQY
>.|TRBJ2-7|TRBV29-1|11
SVVRPSSYEQY
>.|TRBJ2-7|TRBV28|10
ASSLDRGAKY
>few|TRBJ1-5|TRBV20-1|13
SARELGRTNQPQH
>few|TRBJ2-7|TRBV10-2|12
ASSRGTGTYEQY
>.|TRBJ2-7|TRBV5-1|11
ASSLGPSGEQY
>many|TRBJ1-1|TRBV6-1|12
ASSEMDSNTEAF
>many|TRBJ2-7|TRBV11-2|13
ASSRGTTSSYEQY
>many|TRBJ1-6|TRBV2|11
ASTAALGSPLH
>few|TRBJ2-7|TRBV7-9|11
ASSLPTSVEQY
>.|TRBJ1-2|TRBV16|11
ASSQVPDYGYT
>.|TRBJ1-5|TRBV6-1|15
ASSGVSDRIIIQPQH
>.|TRBJ2-3|TRBV29-1|14
SVMAATSPGTDTQY
>.|TRBJ1-5|TRBV30|12
AWGTGNPHQPQH
>many|TRBJ2-6|TRBV12-3/TRBV12-4|12
ASTRGGTANVLT
>few|TRBJ2-1|TRBV25-1|17
ASSELLGRRQGPEHEQF
>many|TRBJ1-1|TRBV6-9|12
ASSYSGQGAEAF
>many|TRBJ1-6|TRBV27|13
ASTPAGGVGSPLH